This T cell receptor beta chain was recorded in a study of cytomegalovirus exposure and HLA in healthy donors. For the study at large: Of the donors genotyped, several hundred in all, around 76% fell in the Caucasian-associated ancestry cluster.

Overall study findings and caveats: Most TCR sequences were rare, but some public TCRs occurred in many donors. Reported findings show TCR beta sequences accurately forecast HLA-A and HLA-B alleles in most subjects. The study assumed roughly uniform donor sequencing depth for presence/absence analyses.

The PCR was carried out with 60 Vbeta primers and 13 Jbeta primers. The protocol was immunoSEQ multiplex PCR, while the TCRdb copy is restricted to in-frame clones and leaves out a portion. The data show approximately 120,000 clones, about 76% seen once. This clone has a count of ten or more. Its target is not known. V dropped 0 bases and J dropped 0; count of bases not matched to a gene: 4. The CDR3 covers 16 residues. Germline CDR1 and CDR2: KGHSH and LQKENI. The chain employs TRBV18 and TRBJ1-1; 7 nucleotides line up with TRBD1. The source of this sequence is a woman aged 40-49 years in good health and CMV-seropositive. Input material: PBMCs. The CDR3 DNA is TGTGCCAGCTCACCACCTTTGACAGGGTTGAACACTGAAGCTTTCTTT. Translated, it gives CASSPPLTGLNTEAFF. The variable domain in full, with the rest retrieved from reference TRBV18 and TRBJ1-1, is NAGVMQNPRHLVRRRGQEARLRCSPMKGHSHVYWYRQLPEEGLKFMVYLQKENIIDESGMPKERFSAEFPKEGPSILRIQQVVRGDSAAYFCASSPPLTGLNTEAFFGQGTRLTVV.